This passage covers 32 T cell receptor beta chains from one sample sequenced in a study of T cell repertoires in cytomegalovirus infection. No antigens are known for them. MiXCR, applied by TCRdb to the reads, yields one record per CDR3 protein. The sample shows roughly 990,000 distinct CDR3 sequences, less than 40% of them seen only once. The sample in question was cultured CD8+ T cells from PBMCs, obtained from culture after CMV antigen stimulation. The receptors were gathered from a human donor in good health (CMV status not recorded). Some clones in this sample may be carry-over from other donors' samples.

V is TRBV28 and J is TRBJ1-3; perhaps TRBD1 as D (5 bases). Trimming removed 2 bases from V and 6 bases from J, with 14 bases in between. CDR3 length: 15 amino acids. The germline CDR1 and CDR2 sequences are MDHEN and SYDVKM. The CDR3 loop is CASSLEKGMANTIYF. The CDR3 DNA reads TGTGCCAGCAGTTTAGAAAAGGGGATGGCAAACACCATATATTTT.

The chain carries TRBV7-9 and TRBJ1-5; D is perhaps TRBD1 (5 bases). The CDR3 length is 14 residues. The ends were cut back, 4 bases at V and 5 bases at J, with 12 bases in the middle. Germline CDR1 SEHNR, CDR2 FQNEAQ (reference sequence). The CDR3 DNA follows: TGTGCCAGCAGCTCCGGGGCACACCATCAGCCCCAGCATTTT. Residues: CASSSGAHHQPQHF.

This clonotype was seen a few times. The V gene is TRBV6-2 or TRBV6-3, the J gene TRBJ1-3, with D unclear. Germline V gene sequence: CDR1 MNHEY, CDR2 SVGEGT. This CDR3 has 14 residues. V lost 7 bases and J 0 bases, leaving 10 bases between the germline ends. The CDR3 nucleotides read TGTGCCAGCACCGACACCTTCTCTGGAAACACCATATATTTT. It encodes CASTDTFSGNTIYF.

The CDR3: CASSLVLKETQYF. The CDR3 coding sequence is TGTGCCAGCAGTTTAGTTTTAAAAGAGACCCAGTACTTC. This sequence joins TRBV12-3 or TRBV12-4 and TRBJ2-5; D unresolved. V was cut by 1 base and J by 3 bases, with 6 bases left in between. This CDR3 contains 13 residues.

The chain employs TRBV7-8 and TRBJ1-2; D is uncertain. The CDR3 is made up of 15 amino acids. Germline CDR1 reads SGHVS; CDR2 reads FQNEAQ. The V and J ends lost 1 base and 0 bases respectively, with 9 bases between them. The CDR3 coding sequence is TGTGCCAGCAGCTTAGGTCCTACGCCTAACTATGGCTACACCTTC. Its translation: CASSLGPTPNYGYTF.

The chain carries TRBV3-1 and TRBJ2-5; TRBD2 agrees at 8 bases. This CDR3 is 16 amino acids long. Germline trimming cut 6 bases from V and 4 bases from J; bases unmatched to any gene: 13. The germline V gene has CDR1 LGHDT and CDR2 YNNKEL (reference sequence). This CDR3 is CASSPRVAGYGETQYF. CDR3 nucleotide sequence: TGTGCCAGCAGTCCCCGGGTAGCGGGGTATGGAGAGACCCAGTACTTC.

The rearrangement uses TRBV12-5 and TRBJ2-3; tentative D call: TRBD1 (5 bases). CDR1 is LGHNT and CDR2 is FRNRAP in the germline V gene. The CDR3 extends over 14 amino acids. With 4 bases removed from V and 2 bases from J, the gap between germline ends came to 10 bases. This CDR3 is CASGYAGFTDTQYF. In nucleotides, the CDR3 is TGTGCTAGTGGTTATGCAGGGTTCACAGATACGCAGTATTTT. Full variable domain (rest looked up from reference TRBV12-5 and TRBJ2-3): DARVTQTPRHKVTEMGQEVTMRCQPILGHNTVFWYRQTMMQGLELLAYFRNRAPLDDSGMPKDRFSAEMPDATLATLKIQPSEPRDSAVYFCASGYAGFTDTQYFGPGTRLTVL.

The V call is TRBV6-2 or TRBV6-3, the J call TRBJ2-7, with a possible D match to TRBD1 (5 bases). Looked up from germline, CDR1 is MNHEY and CDR2 is SVGEGT. The CDR3 runs 14 residues. The CDR3, as DNA: TGTACCAGCAGTCCCAAGGCAGGGCTGGAAGAGCAGTACGTC. Residues: CTSSPKAGLEEQYV.

The chain has TRBV6-5 and TRBJ2-5; D perhaps matches TRBD2 (5 bases). This CDR3 has 13 residues. Trimming cost V 0 bases and J 5 bases, with 7 bases left between them. The V gene's germline CDR1 is MNHEY and CDR2 SVGAGI. Here the CDR3 reads CASSYSSVETQYF. CDR3 nucleotide sequence: TGTGCCAGCAGTTACTCTAGCGTCGAGACCCAGTACTTC.

This clonotype was counted between two and nine times. The chain recombines TRBV5-4 with TRBJ2-3; D may be TRBD1 or TRBD2 (7 bases each). V was pared by 7 bases and J by 0 bases, with 12 bases between. CDR3 length: 14 residues. CDR1 and CDR2 from the germline V gene are SGHNT and YYREEE (reference sequence). CDR3 coding DNA: TGTGCCAGCGGGGGGGACAGTAGCACAGATACGCAGTATTTT. Its translation is CASGGDSSTDTQYF.

This clonotype showed up just a few times. V usage is TRBV12-3 or TRBV12-4 and J usage is TRBJ2-5; D perhaps matches TRBD1 (5 bases). The V and J ends lost 2 bases and 5 bases respectively, with 9 bases between them. The CDR3 runs 13 residues. CDR3 region: CASSLSGYETQYF. CDR3 nucleotide sequence: TGTGCCAGCAGTTTATCAGGGTACGAGACCCAGTACTTC.

The V and J genes are TRBV29-1 and TRBJ2-7, with D perhaps TRBD1 (6 bases). Trimming left V 0 bases short and J 4 bases short, with 16 bases between. The CDR3 sequence is 15 residues long. Germline V gene data show CDR1 as SQVTM and CDR2 as ANQGSEA. The CDR3 sequence is CSVEDITGFGYEQYF. The DNA for the CDR3 is TGCAGCGTTGAAGATATAACAGGGTTTGGGTACGAGCAGTACTTC.

The chain employs TRBV14 and TRBJ1-6; D unresolved. This CDR3 comprises 13 residues. With 0 bases removed from V and 10 bases from J, the gap between germline ends came to 7 bases. Germline V CDR1 and CDR2: SGHDN, FVKESK. The CDR3 loop is CASSQEVYSPLHF. CDR3 DNA: TGTGCCAGCAGCCAAGAGGTCTACTCACCCCTCCACTTT.

The genes are TRBV2 and TRBJ1-2, with D perhaps matching TRBD1 (5 bases). CDR1 is SNHLY, CDR2 FYNNEI, per germline. The V and J ends lost 2 bases and 6 bases respectively, with 10 bases between them. The CDR3 consists of 13 residues. CDR3 region: CASSERVGHGYTF. The CDR3 DNA sequence: TGTGCCAGCAGTGAACGGGTGGGACATGGCTACACCTTC.

This clonotype was detected only a few times. The chain combines TRBV7-9 with TRBJ2-5, with D perhaps matching TRBD1 (5 bases). Trimming pared 7 bases from V and 3 bases from J, leaving 9 bases between. The germline gives CDR1 SEHNR, CDR2 FQNEAQ (reference sequence). This CDR3 has 12 residues. The CDR3 is CASTDSEETQYF. CDR3 sequence (DNA): TGTGCCAGCACCGACAGTGAAGAGACCCAGTACTTC.

This chain connects TRBV24-1 to TRBJ2-2; TRBD2 might be the D (6 bases). This CDR3 has 17 residues. Germline CDR1 KGHDR, CDR2 SFDVKD. The V end was cut by 9 bases, the J end by 5 bases, with 24 bases between. The CDR3 DNA is TGTGCCACCTGGTCTGGGGGAGGATTGGCCGGAACCGGGGAGCTGTTTTTT. Amino acid sequence: CATWSGGGLAGTGELFF.

The chain links TRBV4-1 to TRBJ2-2, with D possibly TRBD1 on 6 matching bases. The CDR3 is made up of 15 amino acids. The V gene's germline CDR1 is MGHRA and CDR2 YSYEKL. Between the trimmed V and J ends, which lost 1 base and 7 bases, there was a span of 13 bases. The CDR3 nucleotides are TGCGCCAGCAGCCAAGGAATGGGGGACATCGGGGAGCTGTTTTTT. Amino acids: CASSQGMGDIGELFF.

This clonotype has more than one count but fewer than ten. The chain is built from TRBV6-2 or TRBV6-3 and TRBJ2-1; D could derive from TRBD1 or TRBD2 (5 bases each). CDR3 length: 13 residues. V lost 4 bases and J 8 bases, leaving 12 bases between the germline ends. Germline V lookup: CDR1 MNHEY, CDR2 SVGEGT. CDR3 sequence (DNA): TGTGCCAGCAGTTTACTTCGGGGCCATGAGCAGTTCTTC. It specifies CASSLLRGHEQFF.

This clonotype was counted a few times. This chain connects TRBV23-1 to TRBJ2-7; D unclear. TRBV23-1 is treated as an ORF (open reading frame) with a function not yet certain. V shed 4 bases and J shed 0 bases, with 10 bases lying between them. This CDR3 comprises 14 residues. The CDR3 DNA reads as TGCGCCAGCAGTCGTCCCCGGAGCTCCTACGAGCAGTACGTC. Translation gives CASSRPRSSYEQYV.

This clonotype was counted at least ten times. This rearrangement joins TRBV6-2 or TRBV6-3 to TRBJ2-4; D is ambiguous. Germline V lookup: CDR1 MNHEY, CDR2 SVGEGT. The CDR3 has 14 residues. Trimming shortened V by 2 bases and J by 6 bases, and 11 bases separated the two germline ends. The chain's CDR3 is CASSYGGVGNIQYF. The CDR3 DNA sequence: TGTGCCAGCAGTTACGGTGGGGTAGGAAACATTCAGTACTTC.

This rearrangement joins TRBV3-1 to TRBJ2-7; D is perhaps TRBD2 (6 bases). In germline, CDR1 is LGHDT, CDR2 YNNKEL (reference sequence). Deletions cut 3 bases from V and 2 bases from J, with 23 bases between. CDR3 length: 18 amino acids. The CDR3, as DNA: TGTGCCAGCAGCCACCCGCTGGTCCTAACGGGGGAGACCTACGAGCAGTACGTC. It translates to CASSHPLVLTGETYEQYV.

V is TRBV7-9 and J is TRBJ2-3; 9 bases agree with TRBD1. Germline V gene data show CDR1 as SEHNR and CDR2 as FQNEAQ (reference sequence). This CDR3 is 15 amino acids long. Trimming took 3 bases from V and 6 from J; bases not matched to a gene: 7. The CDR3 here is CASSFRDRVEDTQYF. The CDR3 region has the DNA TGTGCCAGCAGCTTCCGGGACAGGGTCGAGGATACGCAGTATTTT.

There are a few counts of this clonotype. The chain links TRBV7-9 to TRBJ2-3; D is perhaps TRBD1 (7 bases). V was trimmed by 4 bases and J by 2 bases, leaving 22 bases between them. The germline V gene encodes CDR1 SEHNR and CDR2 FQNEAQ (reference sequence). The CDR3 loop spans 18 amino acids. The CDR3 loop reads CASSYPVEGARNTDTQYF. CDR3 nucleotide sequence: TGTGCCAGCAGCTACCCAGTGGAGGGGGCGAGAAACACAGATACGCAGTATTTT.

As concerns this clonotype: A single base separates this from a much larger clone, so it may be a read error. The V call is TRBV7-2, the J call TRBJ2-3, with no clear D. The CDR3 is made up of 13 amino acids. Per the germline V gene, CDR1 is SGHTA and CDR2 is FQGNSA. The CDR3 DNA reads TGTGCCAGCAACCTTTTAGCTGGAGATATGCAGTATTTT. It yields the protein CASNLLAGDMQYF. The whole variable domain, remainder taken from reference TRBV7-2 and TRBJ2-3, is GAGVSQSPSNKVTEKGKDVELRCDPISGHTALYWYRQSLGQGLEFLIYFQGNSAPDKSGLPSDRFSAERTGGSVSTLTIQRTQQEDSAVYLCASNLLAGDMQYFGPGTRLTVL.

This clonotype appeared a few times. The V and J genes are TRBV6-2 or TRBV6-3 and TRBJ2-1, with 8 positions matching TRBD2. In germline, CDR1 is MNHEY, CDR2 SVGEGT. V was clipped by 3 bases and J by 5 bases; unmatched bases: 6. The CDR3 runs to 15 residues. CDR3 DNA: TGTGCCAGCAGTTATTCAGCGGGGGACCACAATGAGCAGTTCTTC. It is translated as CASSYSAGDHNEQFF.

This clonotype was seen more than once but under ten times. The rearrangement joins TRBV5-1 to TRBJ1-6, with 8 bases fitting TRBD1. Looked up from germline, CDR1 is SGHRS and CDR2 is YFSETQ. The J segment lost 10 bases and the V segment lost 4 bases, leaving 13 bases of the junction unmatched. The CDR3 totals 16 residues. The CDR3 nucleotides read TGCGCCAGCAGCAAGTCAGGGGGCCAAGAAAACTCACCCCTCCACTTT. Protein sequence: CASSKSGGQENSPLHF.

The chain couples TRBV7-2 to TRBJ2-7, with D maybe TRBD1 (6 bases). Germline CDR1 and CDR2: SGHTA and FQGNSA. V lost 3 bases and J 4 bases, leaving 16 bases between the germline ends. The CDR3 runs to 15 residues. The CDR3 bases are TGTGCCAGCAGCTTGCTGGGGGCAGCAACTTACGAGCAGTACTTC. This encodes CASSLLGAATYEQYF.

This clonotype occurred a few times. A much larger clone differs by one base, so this may be a read error. The chain has TRBV7-6 and TRBJ2-3; 10 bases line up with TRBD2. From germline, CDR1 is SGHVS and CDR2 FNYEAQ. With V trimmed by 1 base and J by 4 bases, 2 bases remained unmatched. CDR3 length equals 15 residues. The CDR3 sequence: CASSLVAGGADTQYF. The CDR3 region has the DNA TGTGCCAGCAGCTTAGTAGCGGGGGGCGCAGATACGCAGTATTTT.

There are many counts of this clonotype. The CDR3 region is CASSKGATYGYTF. As DNA, the CDR3 is TGTGCCAGCAGCAAAGGGGCTACCTATGGCTACACCTTC. This rearrangement joins TRBV7-2 to TRBJ1-2, with D perhaps matching TRBD1 (5 bases). This CDR3 is built from 13 residues. V was shortened by 5 bases and J by 4 bases, with 11 bases between the two germline ends. Germline V CDR1 and CDR2: SGHTA, FQGNSA.

The chain combines TRBV6-2 or TRBV6-3 with TRBJ2-1, with 8 bases aligning to TRBD2. The CDR3 covers 14 residues. CDR1 MNHEY and CDR2 SVGEGT come from the germline V gene. Losses at the gene ends were 2 bases for V and 6 bases for J; bases not matched to a gene: 3. DNA for the CDR3: TGTGCCAGCAGTTACGGCCGGGGGGGCAATGAGCAGTTCTTC. This encodes CASSYGRGGNEQFF.

The chain has TRBV9 and TRBJ2-1, with a tentative D call TRBD1 (6 bases). Deletions cut 0 bases from V and 2 bases from J, with 9 bases between. Germline V gene sequence: CDR1 SGDLS, CDR2 YYNGEE. This CDR3 has 15 residues. CDR3 loop: CASSVGDNPYNEQFF. For the CDR3, the DNA is TGTGCCAGCAGCGTAGGGGACAACCCCTACAATGAGCAGTTCTTC. The full variable domain, rest sourced from reference TRBV9 and TRBJ2-1, is DSGVTQTPKHLITATGQRVTLRCSPRSGDLSVYWYQQSLDQGLQFLIQYYNGEERAKGNILERFSAQQFPDLHSELNLSSLELGDSALYFCASSVGDNPYNEQFFGPGTRLTVL.

This clonotype was picked up a small number of times. V and J are TRBV6-1 and TRBJ2-3; no clear D. This CDR3 spans 13 amino acids. V lost 6 bases, J lost 8 bases, and 15 bases lay in between. Germline V gene sequence: CDR1 MNHNS, CDR2 SASEGT. The CDR3 loop reads CASRPPLFGTQYF. For the CDR3, the DNA is TGTGCCAGCAGGCCACCACTCTTCGGTACGCAGTATTTT.